Described below is a single TCR beta chain sequence and its context. The antigen is not known. Germline CDR1 reads MGHRA; CDR2 reads YSYEKL. Germline trimming cut 2 bases from V and 1 base from J; bases unmatched to any gene: 6. The CDR3 is 17 amino acids. The data derive from a study of blood T cells in healthy people across ages. Primed by a sample-barcoded 5' primer and a J-beta primer mix, a second PCR proceeded for about 6 to 12 cycles. One entry per CDR3 protein results from TCRdb running MiXCR on the 5' RACE reads. The sample has 950,000 to 1,200,000 distinct CDR3 sequences, roughly two fifths seen once; the top ten hold approximately 14%. Study results and limitations: Significant beta diversity loss was already apparent by age approximately 40, declining roughly linearly.

The sample consisted of blood. The sequence came from a man aged 18 to 29 in good health. The chain has TRBV4-1 and TRBJ2-3; TRBD1 agrees at 10 bases. The CDR3 region is CASSQLAGTGGTDTQYF. The CDR3 DNA reads TGCGCCAGCAGCCAACTAGCCGGGACAGGGGGCACAGATACGCAGTATTTT.